This T cell receptor beta chain originates from a study of blood T cell repertoires in COVID-19. Study context: PBMCs, B-cell-depleted T cells, or T cells were the source of the cDNA or gDNA that made up the material.

CDR1 and CDR2 (germline): MNHEY, SVGEGT. The V segment lost 4 bases and the J segment 4 bases; nucleotides outside the gene matches: 8. The CDR3 extends over 16 amino acids. Donors were grouped by their self-reported clinical history. Sequencing used immunoSEQ multiplex PCR; TCRdb keeps in-frame clones, though not all of them. Here the sample spans about 200,000 clones, approximately 84% being singletons. This chain joins TRBV6-2 or TRBV6-3 and TRBJ2-7; 12 nucleotides line up with TRBD2. The specimen was PBMCs or T cells enriched from blood (not recorded which). This receptor was identified in a man aged 35 to 55 who had recovered from COVID-19. This CDR3 is CASSLLTSGSRYEQYF. DNA of the CDR3: TGTGCCAGCAGTTTGCTGACTAGCGGGAGTAGGTACGAGCAGTACTTC.